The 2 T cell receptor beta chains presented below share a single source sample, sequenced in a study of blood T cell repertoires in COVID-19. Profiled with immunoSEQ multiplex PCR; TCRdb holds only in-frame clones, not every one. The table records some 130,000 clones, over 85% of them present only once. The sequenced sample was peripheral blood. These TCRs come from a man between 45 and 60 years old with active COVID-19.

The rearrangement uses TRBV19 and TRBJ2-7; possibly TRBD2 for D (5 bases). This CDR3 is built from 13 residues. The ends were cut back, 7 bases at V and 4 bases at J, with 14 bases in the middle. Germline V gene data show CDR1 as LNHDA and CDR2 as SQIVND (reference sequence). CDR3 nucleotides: TGTGCCAGTAATCCGGGGTGGGAGTACGAGCAGTACTTC. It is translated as CASNPGWEYEQYF.

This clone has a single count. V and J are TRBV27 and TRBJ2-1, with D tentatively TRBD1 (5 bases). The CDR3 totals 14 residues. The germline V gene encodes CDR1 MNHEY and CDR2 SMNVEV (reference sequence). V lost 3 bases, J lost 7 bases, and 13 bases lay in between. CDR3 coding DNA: TGTGCCAGCAGTTTGGCTGGGGCAAGGAATGAGCAGTTCTTC. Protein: CASSLAGARNEQFF.